The sequence of this TCR beta chain was determined in a study of cytomegalovirus exposure and HLA in healthy donors. General study points: Available immune exposure information was restricted to CMV serostatus only. Previously analyzed data showed that most TCR beta V segments were productive at a frequency of about 87% or about 30%. The CMV antigen specificity of a few CMV-associated chains was confirmed through in vitro analysis.

The germline V gene encodes CDR1 LNHDA and CDR2 SQIVND (reference sequence). V lost 4 bases and J 4 bases, leaving 11 bases between the germline ends. The CDR3 sequence is 15 residues long. Researchers ran the PCR with 60 Vbeta and 13 Jbeta primers. Produced via immunoSEQ multiplex PCR; TCRdb's table is partial and in-frame only. This sample's table reports some 70,000 clones. A note on this clone: Its antigen is as yet unknown.

Sequenced material: PBMCs. V usage is TRBV19 and J usage is TRBJ2-6; weak D call: TRBD2 (5 bases). This clonotype was sampled from a female donor in good health and CMV-seropositive. In DNA form, the CDR3 reads TGTGCCAGTAGTACAACATCTAGCGGGGCCAACGTCCTGACTTTC. Its translation: CASSTTSSGANVLTF. Full variable domain (outside the CDR3, taken from reference TRBV19 and TRBJ2-6): DGGITQSPKYLFRKEGQNVTLSCEQNLNHDAMYWYRQDPGQGLRLIYYSQIVNDFQKGDIAEGYSVSREKKESFPLTVTSAQKNPTAFYLCASSTTSSGANVLTFGAGSRLTVL.